The T cell receptor beta chain under discussion was sequenced for a study of CXCR3-negative and CXCR3-positive naive CD8 T cells. Broader study findings: Whereas both naive subsets had comparably high diversity, memory CD8+ cells had much lower diversity. Higher TRB CDR3 hydrophobicity marked CXCR3-positive naive cells relative to CXCR3-negative naive cells. Memory cells diverged, while naive CXCR3-positive and CXCR3-negative cells had similar TRBV-TRBJ usage.

The V gene's germline CDR1 is SGHTA and CDR2 FQGTGA. The length of the CDR3 is 15 residues. The libraries of TRB cDNA were prepared using 5' RACE with UMI labels. One entry per CDR3 protein, without DNA, is what TCRdb gives after re-calling the 5' RACE reads. The repertoire shows nearly 110,000 distinct CDR3 sequences; the top ten hold roughly 0.4%. As concerns this clonotype: Its antigen is as yet unknown.

V gene TRBV7-3 combines with J gene TRBJ2-1; TCRdb's D call, TRBD2, is unchecked because there is no DNA. This clonotype originated in a human donor in good health. Some clones in this sample may be carry-over from other donors' samples. The specimen sequenced was naive CXCR3+ CD8+ T cells from blood. Subset here: CD45RO-CCR7+CD27+CD95- naive CD8+ T cells expressing CXCR3 (TNR3+). The CDR3 protein is CASSLERGVGYEQFF.